Here is one TCR beta chain with its context. Its antigen remains unknown. The data were taken from a study of T cells in localized non-small cell lung cancer. Study-wide results and caveats: The appearance of a median 57 of the top 100 tumor clones was seen in adjacent lung. Longer survival (overall) was linked to higher T cell density in blood. Uninvolved adjacent lung showed peak T cell clonality, exceeding tumor. Because only a single region of the tumor was sequenced, heterogeneity remains possible.

The CDR3 has 15 amino acids. Germline V CDR1 and CDR2: SGHDT, YYEEEE. V shed 4 bases and J shed 4 bases, with 14 bases lying between them. The protocol was immunoSEQ multiplex PCR, while the TCRdb copy is restricted to in-frame clones and leaves out a portion. Seen here are about 72,000 clones, roughly four fifths observed once, and the top ten hold approximately 12%. The origin of this receptor is a female donor over 55 with stage I lung adenocarcinoma. The chain recombines TRBV5-6 with TRBJ1-4, with unresolved D. Specimen: peripheral blood, collected before any cancer treatment. CDR3 protein: CASSPGWALNEKLFF. In DNA, the CDR3 is TGTGCCAGCAGCCCGGGGTGGGCACTTAATGAAAAACTGTTTTTT.